This T cell receptor beta chain was observed in a study of blood T cell repertoires in COVID-19 (TCRdb year 2020). Looking at the study overall: Collaborator samples came from the United States, Italy and Spain and covered acute and convalescent phases of COVID-19. The prospective study material was composed of cDNA or gDNA derived from T cells, B-cell-depleted T cells, or PBMCs. Subjects who had been exposed to COVID-19, were actively infected with it, or had recovered from it provided the deeply sampled blood TCRbeta repertoires that made up the dataset. The repertoires were made available in a free public database intended to serve as a resource for research on the immune response to SARS-CoV-2. The samples were drawn from two sources: the first 160 participants of the ongoing ImmuneRACE study, and 1,254 subjects contributed by 6 global collaborators. Sample metadata almost always included a de-identified subject ID, COVID-19 status, age in years and sex. Where available, HLA class I and class II types were obtained from metadata supplied by the sample provider rather than from assay-based typing. Findings and caveats that apply to the study as a whole: Clinical and demographic metadata were provided uncurated, with the amount varying by source and participant.

The immunoSEQ Assay, a bias-controlled multiplex PCR, was used to amplify TCRbeta CDR3 regions from genomic DNA. The original methods were these. The number of nucleated cells in each sample was estimated by amplification of reference gene primers within the assay. Sequence reads were collapsed and filtered to measure the absolute abundance of every unique TCRbeta CDR3 rearrangement. For each sample, productive Simpson clonality was calculated as the square root of Simpson's diversity index across productive rearrangements. Not all clones reach the TCRdb copy of this immuneACCESS table, which keeps in-frame sequences only. Checked studies attribute under half of the gap to unresolved V genes and leave the rest unexplained. V, J and clone size derive from that table, while D and trimming were established from the DNA sequence. A total of fewer than 200,000 clones appear in this sample, around four fifths of them only once. The ten largest clones add up to roughly 7.1% of the sample.

For this clone: Its antigen specificity is not known. Base qualities are not recorded, but no much larger clone differs from it by a single base.

Another Seattle source contributed samples from volunteer blood donors who had recovered from COVID-19. Collaborating institutions collected whole blood in K2EDTA tubes following their own protocols. For TCRbeta analysis, collaborator samples were shipped as frozen whole blood, as isolated PBMCs, or as DNA extracted from either sample type. From the cysteine up to the phenylalanine, the CDR3 has a length of 14 residues. Only the CDR3 region is kept as DNA, spanning 42 bases read in frame from base 1. Between the V and J ends, shortened by 5 bases and 8 bases respectively, the junction contains 18 bases. According to the germline V gene (reference sequence), CDR1 reads LNHDA and CDR2 reads SQIVND.

Recombination linked TRBV19 to TRBJ1-2; D gene: possibly TRBD1, on 5 matching bases. The receptor comes from a man aged 40-49 years who had recovered from COVID-19. The sample was peripheral blood. At the DNA level, the sequence is TGTGCCAGTAGTCCCGGACACTTAAGGGGAGGCTACACCTTC. It translates to CASSPGHLRGGYTF.